This T cell receptor beta chain was captured by sequencing in a study of blood T cell repertoires in COVID-19. Study summary: Donors in Cohort 3 counted as recovered after two negative PCRs, clearance, or symptom resolution. Sites across the United States, Italy and Spain contributed samples from acute and convalescent COVID-19. From T cells, B-cell-depleted T cells, or PBMCs came the material, which was cDNA or gDNA.

Donors were grouped by their self-reported clinical history. TCRdb's copy holds only in-frame clones and misses some; the assay was immunoSEQ multiplex PCR. The sample carries fewer than 250,000 clones, more than 75% recorded once. Source material: PBMCs or T cells enriched from blood (not recorded which). The receptor's source is a man aged 25 to 45 in a cohort exposed to, infected with or recovered from COVID-19 (not recorded which).

The CDR3 nucleotides read TGTGCCAGCAGTCAGCGCCCCTACGAGCAGTACTTC. This sequence encodes CASSQRPYEQYF. V gene TRBV7-9 combines with J gene TRBJ2-7; D unclear. The length of the CDR3 is 12 residues. Germline values: CDR1 SEHNR, CDR2 FQNEAQ (reference sequence). Trimming took 6 bases from V and 2 from J, leaving 8 bases between them.